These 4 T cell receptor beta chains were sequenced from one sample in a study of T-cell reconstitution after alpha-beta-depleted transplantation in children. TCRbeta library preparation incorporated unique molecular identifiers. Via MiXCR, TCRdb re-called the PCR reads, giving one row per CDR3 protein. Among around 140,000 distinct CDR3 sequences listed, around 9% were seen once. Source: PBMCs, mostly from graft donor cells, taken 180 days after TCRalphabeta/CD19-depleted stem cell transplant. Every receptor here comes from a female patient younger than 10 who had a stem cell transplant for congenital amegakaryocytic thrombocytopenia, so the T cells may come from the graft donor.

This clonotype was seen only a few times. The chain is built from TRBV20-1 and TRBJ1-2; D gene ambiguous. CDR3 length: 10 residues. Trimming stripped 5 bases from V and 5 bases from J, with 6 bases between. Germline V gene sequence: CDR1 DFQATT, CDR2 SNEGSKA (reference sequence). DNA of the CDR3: TGCAGTGCTGAGCATTATGGCTACACCTTC. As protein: CSAEHYGYTF.

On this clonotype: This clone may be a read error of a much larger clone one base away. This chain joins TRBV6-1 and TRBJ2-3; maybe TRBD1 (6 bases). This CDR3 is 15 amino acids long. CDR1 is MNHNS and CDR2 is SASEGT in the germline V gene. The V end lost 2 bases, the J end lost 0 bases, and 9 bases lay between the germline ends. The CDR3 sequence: CASSEWGPSTDTQYF. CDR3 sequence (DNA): TGTGCCAGCAGTGAATGGGGGCCTAGCACAGATACGCAGTATTTT.

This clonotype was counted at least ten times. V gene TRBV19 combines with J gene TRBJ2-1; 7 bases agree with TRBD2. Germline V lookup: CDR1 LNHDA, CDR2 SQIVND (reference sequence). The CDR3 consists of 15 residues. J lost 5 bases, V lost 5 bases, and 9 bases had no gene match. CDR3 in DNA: TGTGCCAGTAGTGTCGACCGGGACTACCACAATGAGCAGTTCTTC. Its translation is CASSVDRDYHNEQFF.

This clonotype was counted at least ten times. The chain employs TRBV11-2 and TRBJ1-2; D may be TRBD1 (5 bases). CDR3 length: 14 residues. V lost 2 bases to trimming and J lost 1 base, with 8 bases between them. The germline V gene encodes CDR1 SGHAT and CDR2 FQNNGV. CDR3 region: CASSLLGVNYGYTF. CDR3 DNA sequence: TGTGCCAGCAGCTTACTAGGGGTTAACTATGGCTACACCTTC. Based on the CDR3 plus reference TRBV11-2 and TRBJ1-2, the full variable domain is EAGVAQSPRYKIIEKRQSVAFWCNPISGHATLYWYQQILGQGPKLLIQFQNNGVVDDSQLPKDRFSAERLKGVDSTLKIQPAKLEDSAVYLCASSLLGVNYGYTFGSGTRLTVV.